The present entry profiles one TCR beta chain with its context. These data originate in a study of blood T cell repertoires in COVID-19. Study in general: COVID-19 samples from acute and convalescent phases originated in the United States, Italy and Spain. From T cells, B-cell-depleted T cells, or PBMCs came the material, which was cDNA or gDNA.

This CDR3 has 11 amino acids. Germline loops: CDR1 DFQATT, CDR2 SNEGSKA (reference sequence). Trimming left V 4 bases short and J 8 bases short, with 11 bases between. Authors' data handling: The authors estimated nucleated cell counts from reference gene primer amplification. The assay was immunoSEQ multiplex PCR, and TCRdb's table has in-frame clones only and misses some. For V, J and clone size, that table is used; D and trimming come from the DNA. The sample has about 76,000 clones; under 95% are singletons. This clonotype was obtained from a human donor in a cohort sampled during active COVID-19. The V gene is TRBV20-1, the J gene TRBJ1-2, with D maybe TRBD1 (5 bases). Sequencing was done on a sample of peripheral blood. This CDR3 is CSATGHIGYTF. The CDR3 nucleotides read TGCAGTGCTACAGGGCATATCGGCTACACCTTC.